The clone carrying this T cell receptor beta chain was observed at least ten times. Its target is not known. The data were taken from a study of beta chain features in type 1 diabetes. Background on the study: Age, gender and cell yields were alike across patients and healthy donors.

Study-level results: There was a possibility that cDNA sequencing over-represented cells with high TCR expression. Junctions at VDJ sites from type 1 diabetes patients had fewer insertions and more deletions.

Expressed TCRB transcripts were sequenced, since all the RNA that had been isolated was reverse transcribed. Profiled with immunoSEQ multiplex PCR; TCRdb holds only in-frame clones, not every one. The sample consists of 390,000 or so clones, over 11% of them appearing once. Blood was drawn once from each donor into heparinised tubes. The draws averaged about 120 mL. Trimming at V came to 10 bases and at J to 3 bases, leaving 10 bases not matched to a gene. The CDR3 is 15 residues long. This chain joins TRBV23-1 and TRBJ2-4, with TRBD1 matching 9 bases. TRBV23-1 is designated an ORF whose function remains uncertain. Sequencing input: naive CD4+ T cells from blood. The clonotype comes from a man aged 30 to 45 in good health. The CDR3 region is CATQVMDRGKNIQYF. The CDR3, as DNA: TGCGCCACCCAGGTGATGGACAGGGGCAAAAACATTCAGTACTTC.